This record concerns one TCR beta chain sequence. What it binds is not known. This specimen belongs to a study of T cell repertoires in cytomegalovirus infection. Turning to the study itself: The authors used CMV epitopes that were HLA-C-restricted (recently identified) and HLA-B-restricted (well studied). It was the public TCR beta signatures that indicated both CMV infection and matching HLA type.

This CDR3 spans 14 amino acids. Trimming left V 0 bases short and J 5 bases short, with 9 bases between. In germline, CDR1 is SGHNT, CDR2 YYREEE (reference sequence). TCRdb used MiXCR to reprocess the reads, holding one entry per CDR3 protein. The repertoire has about 890,000 distinct CDR3 sequences, roughly 31% of them found once; the top ten carry 13%. Regarding the study as a whole: In two of eight donors, the top clonotype was HLA-C-restricted CMV-specific. Individuals carrying CMV plus the relevant HLA were identified by cumulative frequency of public TCR beta families.

The source of this sequence is a human donor in good health (CMV status not recorded). Some clones in this sample may be carry-over from other donors' samples. This sample comprised cultured CD8+ T cells from PBMCs, obtained from culture after CMV antigen stimulation. This sequence joins TRBV5-4 and TRBJ1-5; D unresolved. CDR3 in amino acids: CASSLEASDQPQHF. The CDR3 nucleotides read TGTGCCAGCAGCTTGGAGGCAAGTGATCAGCCCCAGCATTTT.